This TCR beta chain was retrieved from a study of PD-1 blockade in classical Hodgkin lymphoma. Data came from immunoSEQ multiplex PCR; TCRdb stores just in-frame clones and leaves some out. The table lists roughly 24,000 clones, around 80% of them singletons. Following autologous stem cell transplantation, relapse occurred in every patient, and exposure to brentuximab vedotin varied. Sequenced here: peripheral blood mononuclear cells (PBMCs), sampled before the second cycle of nivolumab. This receptor was identified in a human donor with classical Hodgkin lymphoma.

The CDR3 nucleotides read TGTGCCAGCAGTGAATTCGGGACCAGAAACGCTGAAGCTTTCTTT. This translates into CASSEFGTRNAEAFF. The chain links TRBV6-1 to TRBJ1-1; weak D call: TRBD1 (5 bases). V lost 2 bases, J lost 6 bases, and 16 bases lay in between. The CDR3 is 15 residues long. Germline assignment: CDR1 MNHNS and CDR2 SASEGT.